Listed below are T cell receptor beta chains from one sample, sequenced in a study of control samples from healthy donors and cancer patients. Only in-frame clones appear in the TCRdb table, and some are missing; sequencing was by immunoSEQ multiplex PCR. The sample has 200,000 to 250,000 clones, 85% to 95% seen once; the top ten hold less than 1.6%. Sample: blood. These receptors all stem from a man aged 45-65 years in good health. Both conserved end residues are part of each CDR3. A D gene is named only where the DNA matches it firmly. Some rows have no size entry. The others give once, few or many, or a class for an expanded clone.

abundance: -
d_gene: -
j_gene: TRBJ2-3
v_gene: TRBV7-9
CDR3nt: TGTGCCAGCAGCTTAATTTCCGGGGAAGATACGCAGTATTTT
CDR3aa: CASSLISGEDTQYF

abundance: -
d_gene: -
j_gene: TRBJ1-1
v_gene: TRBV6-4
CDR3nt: TGTGCCAGCAGCAGCCAAGGGAACACTGAAGCTTTCTTT
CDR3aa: CASSSQGNTEAFF

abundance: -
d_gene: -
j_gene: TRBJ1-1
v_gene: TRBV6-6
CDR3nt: TGTGCCAGCAGTTACCCCTCAGGGATTGGCACTGAAGCTTTCTTT
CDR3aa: CASSYPSGIGTEAFF

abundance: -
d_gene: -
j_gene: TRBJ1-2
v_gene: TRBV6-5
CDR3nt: -
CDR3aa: CASSFLAQDDYGYTF

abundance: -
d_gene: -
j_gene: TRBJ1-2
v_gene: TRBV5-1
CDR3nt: TGCGCCACCCAAGACCCCGGAGGTGGTGGCTACACCTTC
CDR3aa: CATQDPGGGGYTF

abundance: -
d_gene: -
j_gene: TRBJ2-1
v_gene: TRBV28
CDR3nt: TGTGCCAGCATCCCCCCCGGGACAAGGCAAAATGAGCAGTTCTTC
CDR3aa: CASIPPGTRQNEQFF

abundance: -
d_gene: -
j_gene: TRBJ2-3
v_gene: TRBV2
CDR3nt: TGTGCCAGCAGTATGACAACCACAGATACGCAGTATTTT
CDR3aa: CASSMTTTDTQYF

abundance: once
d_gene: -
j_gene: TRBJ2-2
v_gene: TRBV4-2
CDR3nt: TGTGCCAGCAGCCAAGATTCGGGGCGGGGGACAGGGAACACCGGGGAGCTGTTTTTT
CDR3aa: CASSQDSGRGTGNTGELFF

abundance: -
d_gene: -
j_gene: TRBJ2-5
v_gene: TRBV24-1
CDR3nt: TGTGCCACCAGTGCAAGGGACGCCATAGAGACCCAGTACTTC
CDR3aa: CATSARDAIETQYF

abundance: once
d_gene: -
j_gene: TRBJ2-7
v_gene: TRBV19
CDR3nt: TGTGCCAGTAGGAGGGACGGCAACGGCGAGCAGTACTTC
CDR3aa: CASRRDGNGEQYF

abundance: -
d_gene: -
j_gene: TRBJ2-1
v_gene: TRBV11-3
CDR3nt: TGTGCCAGCAGCTACGATGGCTCCTACAATGAGCAGTTCTTC
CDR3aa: CASSYDGSYNEQFF

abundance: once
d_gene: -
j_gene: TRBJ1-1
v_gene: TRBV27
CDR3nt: TGTGCCAGCAGTCCGCCGACAGGTTTCACTGAAGCTTTCTTT
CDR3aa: CASSPPTGFTEAFF

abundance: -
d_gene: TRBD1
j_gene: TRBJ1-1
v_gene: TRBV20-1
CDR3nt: TGCAGTGCTAGTGGACAGGGGCCAGATTGGGGAGCTTTCTTT
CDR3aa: CSASGQGPDWGAFF

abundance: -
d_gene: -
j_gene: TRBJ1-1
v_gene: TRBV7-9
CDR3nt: TGTGCCAGCAGTGCAAACAGGGCTTTACACACTGAAGCTTTCTTT
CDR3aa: CASSANRALHTEAFF

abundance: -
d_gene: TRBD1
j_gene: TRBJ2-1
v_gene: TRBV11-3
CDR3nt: TGTGCCAGCAGCTTAGCCGGGACAGGGGGCCATGAGCAGTTCTTC
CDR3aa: CASSLAGTGGHEQFF

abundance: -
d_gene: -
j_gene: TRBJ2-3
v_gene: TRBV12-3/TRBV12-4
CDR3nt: TGTGCCAGCAGTCCCACCACAGATACGCAGTATTTT
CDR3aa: CASSPTTDTQYF

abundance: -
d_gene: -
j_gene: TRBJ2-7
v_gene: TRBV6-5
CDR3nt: TGTGCCAGCAGTTATAGACCCTGGGACGAGCAGTACTTC
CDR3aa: CASSYRPWDEQYF

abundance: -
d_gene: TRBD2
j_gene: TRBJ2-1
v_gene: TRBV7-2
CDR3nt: TGTGCCAGCAGCTCCTGGACTAGCGGCCACAATGAGCAGTTCTTC
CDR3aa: CASSSWTSGHNEQFF

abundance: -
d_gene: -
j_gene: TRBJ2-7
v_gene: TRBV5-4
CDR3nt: TGTGCCAGCAGCTTGGGCATCTACGAGCAGTACTTC
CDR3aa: CASSLGIYEQYF

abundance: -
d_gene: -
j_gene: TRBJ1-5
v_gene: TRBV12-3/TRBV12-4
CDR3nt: TGTGCCAGCAGTTCCGACAGGAATCAGCCCCAGCATTTT
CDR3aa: CASSSDRNQPQHF

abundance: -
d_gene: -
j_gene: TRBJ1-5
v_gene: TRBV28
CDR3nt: TGTGCCAGCAGCAGACAGAGCAATCAGCCCCAGCATTTT
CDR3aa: CASSRQSNQPQHF

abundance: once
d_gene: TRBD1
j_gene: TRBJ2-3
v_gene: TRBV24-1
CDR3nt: TGTGCCACCAGTGATCCGGGACAGGGGGCACGATATACGCAGTATTTT
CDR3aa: CATSDPGQGARYTQYF

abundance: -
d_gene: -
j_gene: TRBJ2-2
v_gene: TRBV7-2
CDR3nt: TGTGCCAGCAGCCCACTGACCGGGGAGCTGTTTTTT
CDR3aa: CASSPLTGELFF

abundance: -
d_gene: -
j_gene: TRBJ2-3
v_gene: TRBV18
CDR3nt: TGTGCCAGCTCACCGCTACCAACGGGGGCAGATACGCAGTATTTT
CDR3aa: CASSPLPTGADTQYF

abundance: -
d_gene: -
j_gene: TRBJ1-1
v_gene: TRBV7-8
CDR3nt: TGTGCCAGCAGCTTAGAATCCGCTGAAGCTTTCTTT
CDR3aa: CASSLESAEAFF

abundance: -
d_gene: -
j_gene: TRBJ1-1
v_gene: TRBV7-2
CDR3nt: TGTGCCAGCAGCCGCACTCGAAGTGGTGAAGCTTTCTTT
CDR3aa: CASSRTRSGEAFF

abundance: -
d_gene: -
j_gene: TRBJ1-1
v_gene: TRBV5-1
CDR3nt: TGCGCCAGCAGCCTGGATACCCCATCCACTGAAGCTTTCTTT
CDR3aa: CASSLDTPSTEAFF

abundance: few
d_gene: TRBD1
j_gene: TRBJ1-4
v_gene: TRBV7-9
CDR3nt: TGTGCCAGCAGCCTGCAGGGACAGCCTAATGAAAAACTGTTTTTT
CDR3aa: CASSLQGQPNEKLFF

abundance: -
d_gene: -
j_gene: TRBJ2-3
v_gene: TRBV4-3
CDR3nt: TGCGCCAGCAGCCAAGGGGGCAGCAGCACAGATACGCAGTATTTT
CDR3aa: CASSQGGSSTDTQYF

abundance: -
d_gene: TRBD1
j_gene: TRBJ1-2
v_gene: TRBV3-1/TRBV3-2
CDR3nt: TGTGCCAGCGGGACAGGGGGTGGCTACACCTTC
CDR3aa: CASGTGGGYTF

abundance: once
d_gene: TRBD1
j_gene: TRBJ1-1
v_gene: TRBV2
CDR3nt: TGTGCCAGCAGTGGCACAGGGGGCACTGAAGCTTTCTTT
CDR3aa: CASSGTGGTEAFF

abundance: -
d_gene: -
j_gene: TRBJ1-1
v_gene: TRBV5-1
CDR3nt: TGCGCCAGCAGCCTGGACGGGACGAACACTGAAGCTTTCTTT
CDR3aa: CASSLDGTNTEAFF

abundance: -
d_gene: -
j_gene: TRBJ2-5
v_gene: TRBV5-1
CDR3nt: TGCGCCAGCAGCGTACAGGGAGGAGAGACCCAGTACTTC
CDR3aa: CASSVQGGETQYF

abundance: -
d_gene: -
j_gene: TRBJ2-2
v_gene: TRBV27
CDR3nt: TGTGCCAGCTCCCCGGAGAACACCGGGGAGCTGTTTTTT
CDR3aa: CASSPENTGELFF

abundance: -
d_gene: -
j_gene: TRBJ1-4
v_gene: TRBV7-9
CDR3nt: TGTGCCAGCAGTAGGTCGGGGGGCACTGAAAAACTGTTTTTT
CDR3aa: CASSRSGGTEKLFF

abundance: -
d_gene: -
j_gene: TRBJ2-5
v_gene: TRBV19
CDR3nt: TGTGCCAGTAGCCCGTTGAGGAGGGAGACCCAGTACTTC
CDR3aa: CASSPLRRETQYF

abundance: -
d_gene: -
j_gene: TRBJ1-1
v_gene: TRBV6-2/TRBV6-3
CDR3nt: TGTGCCAGCAGTTACCCCGGGGGAGGGGCCCGGGGGACTGAAGCTTTCTTT
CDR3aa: CASSYPGGGARGTEAFF

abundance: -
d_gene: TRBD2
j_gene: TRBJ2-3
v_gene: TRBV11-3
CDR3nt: TGTGCCAGCAGCTTACCGCTAGCGGGGGGGCCGTTAGATACGCAGTATTTT
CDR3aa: CASSLPLAGGPLDTQYF

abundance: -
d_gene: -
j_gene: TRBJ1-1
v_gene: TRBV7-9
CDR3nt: TGTGCCAGCAGCTTGGACAGCAACACTGAAGCTTTCTTT
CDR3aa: CASSLDSNTEAFF

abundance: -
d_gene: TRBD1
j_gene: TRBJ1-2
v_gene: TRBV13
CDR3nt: TGTGCCAGCAAACAGGGGGCACCCTATGGCTACACCTTC
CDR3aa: CASKQGAPYGYTF

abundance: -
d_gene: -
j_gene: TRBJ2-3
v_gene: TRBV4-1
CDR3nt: TGCGCCAGCAGCCAAGCGGGGGGCTGGTACGCAGATACGCAGTATTTT
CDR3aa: CASSQAGGWYADTQYF

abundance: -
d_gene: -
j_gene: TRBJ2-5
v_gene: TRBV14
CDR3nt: TGTGCCAGCAGCCGAGAACGCCCTCGCAGGGAGCTCTGGGACACTCAAGAGACCCAGTACTTC
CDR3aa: CASSRERPRRELWDTQETQYF

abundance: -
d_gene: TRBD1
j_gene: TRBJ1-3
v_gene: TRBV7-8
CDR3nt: TGTGCCAGCAGCAGCAGGGGGTCCTCCTCTGGAAACACCATATATTTT
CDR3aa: CASSSRGSSSGNTIYF

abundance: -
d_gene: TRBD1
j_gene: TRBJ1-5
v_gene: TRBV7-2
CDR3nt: TGTGCCAGCAGCCCCACAGGGGGCAATCAGCCCCAGCATTTT
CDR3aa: CASSPTGGNQPQHF

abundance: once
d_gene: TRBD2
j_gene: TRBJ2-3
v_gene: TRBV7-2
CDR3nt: TGTGCCAGCAGCTCTCTAGCGGGGGGGCAGGGAGATACGCAGTATTTT
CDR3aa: CASSSLAGGQGDTQYF

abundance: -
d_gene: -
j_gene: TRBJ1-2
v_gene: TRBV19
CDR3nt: TGTGCCAGTAGTATAGCAGGGGCAGGCGGCTACACCTTC
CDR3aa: CASSIAGAGGYTF

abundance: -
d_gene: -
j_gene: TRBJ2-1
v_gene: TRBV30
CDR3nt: TGTGCCTGGAGTGTAACCGTAGCCCCCCTGGCCGAGCAGTTCTTC
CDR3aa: CAWSVTVAPLAEQFF

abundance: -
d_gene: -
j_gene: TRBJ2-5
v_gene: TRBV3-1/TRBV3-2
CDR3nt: TGTGCCAGCAGGCCTAGGGGGATCCAAGAGACCCAGTACTTC
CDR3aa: CASRPRGIQETQYF

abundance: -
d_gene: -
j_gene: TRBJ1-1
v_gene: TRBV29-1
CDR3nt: TGCAGCGCCAGGCGAGGCACTGAAGCTTTCTTT
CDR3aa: CSARRGTEAFF

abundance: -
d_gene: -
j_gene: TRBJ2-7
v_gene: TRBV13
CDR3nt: TGTGCCAGCAGCCAACTCCAGCCCGAGCAGTACTTC
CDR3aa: CASSQLQPEQYF

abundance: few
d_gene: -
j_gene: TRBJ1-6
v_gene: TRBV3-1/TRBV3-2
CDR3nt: TGTGCCAGCAGCCAAACTCGGGGGGATTCACCCCTCCACTTT
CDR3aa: CASSQTRGDSPLHF

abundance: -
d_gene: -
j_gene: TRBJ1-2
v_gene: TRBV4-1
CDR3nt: TGCGCCAGCAGCCAAGTCCGCGCCCCGGAGTTTGCCTATGGCTACACCTTC
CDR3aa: CASSQVRAPEFAYGYTF

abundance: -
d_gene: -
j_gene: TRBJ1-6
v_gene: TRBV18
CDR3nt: TGTGCCAGCTCACCGCAGTCACCCCTCCACTTT
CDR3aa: CASSPQSPLHF

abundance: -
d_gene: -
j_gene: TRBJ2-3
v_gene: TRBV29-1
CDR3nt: TGCAGCGTTGATCAGGGCGCAGATACGCAGTATTTT
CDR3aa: CSVDQGADTQYF

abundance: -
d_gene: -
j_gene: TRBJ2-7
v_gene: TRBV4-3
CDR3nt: TGCGCCAGCAGCCAGACAGAATCCTCCTACGAGCAGTACTTC
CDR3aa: CASSQTESSYEQYF